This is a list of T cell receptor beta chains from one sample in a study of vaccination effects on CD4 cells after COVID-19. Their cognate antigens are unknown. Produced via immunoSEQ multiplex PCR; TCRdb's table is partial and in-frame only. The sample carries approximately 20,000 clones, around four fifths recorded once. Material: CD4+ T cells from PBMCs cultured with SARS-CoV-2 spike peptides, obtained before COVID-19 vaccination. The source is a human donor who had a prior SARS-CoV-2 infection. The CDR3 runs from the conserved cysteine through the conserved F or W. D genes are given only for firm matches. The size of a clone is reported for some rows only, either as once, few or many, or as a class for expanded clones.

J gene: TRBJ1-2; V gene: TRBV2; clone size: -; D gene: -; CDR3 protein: CASTASRAQNYGYTF; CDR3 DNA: TGTGCCAGTACAGCCTCACGGGCCCAAAACTATGGCTACACCTTC
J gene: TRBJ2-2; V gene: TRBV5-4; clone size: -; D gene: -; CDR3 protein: CASKRLADGELFF; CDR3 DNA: TGTGCCAGCAAACGGCTAGCCGACGGGGAGCTGTTTTTT
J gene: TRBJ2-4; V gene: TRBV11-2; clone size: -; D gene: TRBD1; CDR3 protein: CATNPRGPKNIQYF; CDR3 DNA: TGTGCCACCAACCCCAGGGGGCCCAAAAACATTCAGTACTTC
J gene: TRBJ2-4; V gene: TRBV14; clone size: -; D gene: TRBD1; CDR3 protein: CASSPWTGSLAKNIQYF; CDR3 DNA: TGTGCCAGCAGCCCCTGGACAGGCTCCTTAGCCAAAAACATTCAGTACTTC
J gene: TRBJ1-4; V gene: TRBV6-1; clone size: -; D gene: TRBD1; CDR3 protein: CASSAGQGAANEKLFF; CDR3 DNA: TGTGCCAGCAGTGCGGGACAGGGTGCGGCTAATGAAAAACTGTTTTTT
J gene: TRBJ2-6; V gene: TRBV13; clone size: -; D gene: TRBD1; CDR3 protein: CASSWGTGGLSAGANVLTF; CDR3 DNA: TGTGCCAGCAGCTGGGGGACAGGGGGCCTGTCGGCTGGGGCCAACGTCCTGACTTTC
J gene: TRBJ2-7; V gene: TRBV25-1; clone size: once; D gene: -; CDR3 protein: CASSKTGIYYEQYF; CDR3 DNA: TGTGCCAGCAGTAAAACCGGGATCTACTACGAGCAGTACTTC
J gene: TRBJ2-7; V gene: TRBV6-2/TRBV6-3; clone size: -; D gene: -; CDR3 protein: CASSTNRDPIYEQYF; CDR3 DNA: TGTGCCAGCAGTACTAATAGGGACCCCATCTACGAGCAGTACTTC
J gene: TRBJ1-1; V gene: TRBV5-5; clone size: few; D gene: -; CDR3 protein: CASSFGANTEAFF; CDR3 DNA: TGTGCCAGCAGCTTCGGGGCGAACACTGAAGCTTTCTTT
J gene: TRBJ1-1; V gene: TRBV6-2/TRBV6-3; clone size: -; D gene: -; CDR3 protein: CASRPPPGRTNTEAFF; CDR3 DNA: TGTGCCAGCAGGCCTCCTCCAGGGAGGACGAACACTGAAGCTTTCTTT
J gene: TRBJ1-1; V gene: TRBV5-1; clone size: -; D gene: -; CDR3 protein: CASKKGVVQGLGEAFF; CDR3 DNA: TGCGCCAGCAAAAAGGGGGTTGTGCAGGGGCTAGGCGAAGCTTTCTTT
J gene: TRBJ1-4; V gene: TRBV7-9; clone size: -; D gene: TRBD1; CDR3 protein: CASSLGQGRTSDEKLFF; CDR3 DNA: TGTGCCAGCAGCCTGGGACAGGGAAGGACGTCGGATGAAAAACTGTTTTTT
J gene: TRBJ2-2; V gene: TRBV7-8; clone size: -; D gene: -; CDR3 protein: CASSLAPGGVDTGELFF; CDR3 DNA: TGTGCCAGCAGCTTAGCCCCGGGGGGCGTAGACACCGGGGAGCTGTTTTTT